This T cell receptor beta chain comes out of a study of fetal regulatory T cell absence and autoimmunity. After removal of 5 bases from V and 7 bases from J, the junction contained 3 bases not matched to a gene. Germline values: CDR1 LGHNA, CDR2 YNFKEQ. The CDR3 is made up of 14 amino acids. The survey-level immunoSEQ assay was used. Repertoires were generated with immunoSEQ multiplex PCR, while TCRdb's copy carries only in-frame clones and drops some. The sample contains more than 90,000 clones, around 72% of which appear only once. Sequenced input: pancreas tissue. The V and J genes are TRBV4-2 and TRBJ2-1; 12 bases are a match to TRBD2. The sequence was collected from a male donor with IPEX syndrome. The CDR3 here is CASSGLAGGNEQFF. CDR3 DNA sequence: TGTGCCAGCAGCGGCCTAGCGGGAGGGAATGAGCAGTTCTTC.